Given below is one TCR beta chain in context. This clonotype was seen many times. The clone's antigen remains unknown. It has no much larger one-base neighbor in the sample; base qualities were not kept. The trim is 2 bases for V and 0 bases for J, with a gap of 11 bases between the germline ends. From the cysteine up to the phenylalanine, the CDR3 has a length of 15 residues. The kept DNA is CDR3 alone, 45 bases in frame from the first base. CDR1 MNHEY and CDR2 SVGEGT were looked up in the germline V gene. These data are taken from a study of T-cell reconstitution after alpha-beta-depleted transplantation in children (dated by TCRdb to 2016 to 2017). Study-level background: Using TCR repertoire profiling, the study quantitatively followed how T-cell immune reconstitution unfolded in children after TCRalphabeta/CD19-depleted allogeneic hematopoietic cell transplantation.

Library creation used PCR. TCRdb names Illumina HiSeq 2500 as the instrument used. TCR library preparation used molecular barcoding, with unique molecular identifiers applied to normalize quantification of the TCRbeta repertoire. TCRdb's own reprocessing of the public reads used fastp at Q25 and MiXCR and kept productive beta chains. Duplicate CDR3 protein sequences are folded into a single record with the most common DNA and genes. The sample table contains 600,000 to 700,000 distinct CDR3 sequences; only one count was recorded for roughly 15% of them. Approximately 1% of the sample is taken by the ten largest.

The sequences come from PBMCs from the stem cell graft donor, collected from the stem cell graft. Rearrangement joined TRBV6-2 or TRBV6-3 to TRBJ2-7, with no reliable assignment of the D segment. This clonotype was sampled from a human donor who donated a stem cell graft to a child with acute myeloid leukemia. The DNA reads TGTGCCAGCAGTTACGGGCACGCGGCCTCCTACGAGCAGTACTTC. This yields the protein CASSYGHAASYEQYF.